These 18 T cell receptor beta chains were sequenced from one sample in a study of OX40 agonist ivuxolimab in advanced cancers. Libraries were prepared by immunoSEQ multiplex PCR; TCRdb keeps only in-frame clonotypes and omits some of them. The table records nearly 35,000 clones, approximately 92% of them present only once. The source was CD4+ or CD8+ T cells sorted from blood, collected in a trial of the OX40 agonist ivuxolimab. These receptors all stem from an adult with an advanced solid tumor such as melanoma, head and neck, liver or kidney cancer.

CDR3 residues: CASSVAGVATNEQFF. The CDR3 DNA sequence: TGTGCCAGCAGCGTAGCTGGAGTAGCGACGAATGAGCAGTTCTTC. This chain uses TRBV9 with TRBJ2-1; weak D call: TRBD2 (5 bases). CDR3 length equals 15 residues. Trimming shortened V by 0 bases and J by 7 bases, and 14 bases separated the two germline ends. Germline CDR1 reads SGDLS; CDR2 reads YYNGEE.

The rearrangement links TRBV11-3 to TRBJ2-2; D not resolved. Trimming stripped 0 bases from V and 0 bases from J, with 8 bases between. This CDR3 has 16 amino acids. Germline V CDR1 and CDR2: SGHNT, YENEEA. Written as DNA, the CDR3 is TGTGCCAGCAGCTTAGATCGGGCCCCGAACACCGGGGAGCTGTTTTTT. It is translated as CASSLDRAPNTGELFF.

The chain carries TRBV4-3 and TRBJ2-1, with D possibly TRBD2 on 5 matching bases. V was trimmed by 0 bases and J by 2 bases, leaving 11 bases between them. CDR1 is LGHNA and CDR2 is YSLEER in the germline V gene. The CDR3 sequence is 16 residues long. The CDR3 sequence is CASSQDWERTYNEQFF. In DNA form, the CDR3 reads TGCGCCAGCAGCCAAGATTGGGAGAGGACCTACAATGAGCAGTTCTTC.

The chain is built from TRBV7-8 and TRBJ1-3, with D possibly being TRBD1 (6 bases). The V gene lost 0 bases and the J gene lost 3 bases, with 6 bases spanning the gap. This CDR3 is 14 amino acids long. Germline values: CDR1 SGHVS, CDR2 FQNEAQ. CDR3 in DNA: TGTGCCAGCAGCTTAGCAGGGGGTGGAAACACCATATATTTT. It codes for CASSLAGGGNTIYF.

This clone occurred once. The chain uses TRBV7-9 and TRBJ2-3, with D perhaps TRBD2 (5 bases). The germline gives CDR1 SEHNR, CDR2 FQNEAQ (reference sequence). There are 14 residues in the CDR3. The V end was cut by 3 bases, the J end by 4 bases, with 11 bases between. The CDR3 spells CASSFRDYPDTQYF. CDR3 DNA: TGTGCCAGCAGCTTCCGGGATTACCCAGATACGCAGTATTTT.

This clone was picked up one time. This chain connects TRBV25-1 to TRBJ1-5; TRBD1 is a possible D gene (6 bases). The germline V gene encodes CDR1 MGHDK and CDR2 SYGVNS. The CDR3 loop spans 13 amino acids. V dropped 3 bases and J dropped 4 bases, with 7 bases sitting between them. CDR3: CASSERGNQPQHF. In DNA form, the CDR3 reads TGTGCCAGCAGTGAGAGGGGGAATCAGCCCCAGCATTTT.

The rearrangement joins TRBV7-6 to TRBJ2-7; 8 positions match TRBD2. CDR3 length: 16 residues. V lost 0 bases and J lost 0; bases outside the gene matches: 4. The V gene's germline CDR1 is SGHVS and CDR2 FNYEAQ. The CDR3 region is CASSLAVSGSSYEQYF. The CDR3 DNA reads TGTGCCAGCAGCTTAGCGGTCAGCGGGAGCTCCTACGAGCAGTACTTC.

This chain links TRBV9 with TRBJ2-7; D ambiguous. This CDR3 is 15 amino acids long. Deletions cut 3 bases from V and 4 bases from J, with 17 bases between. The germline CDR1 and CDR2 sequences are SGDLS and YYNGEE. The CDR3, as DNA: TGTGCCAGCAGCGCATATGATACCCCCCAATACGAGCAGTACTTC. This translates into CASSAYDTPQYEQYF. The complete variable domain, with remaining parts taken from reference TRBV9 and TRBJ2-7, reads DSGVTQTPKHLITATGQRVTLRCSPRSGDLSVYWYQQSLDQGLQFLIQYYNGEERAKGNILERFSAQQFPDLHSELNLSSLELGDSALYFCASSAYDTPQYEQYFGPGTRLTVT.

The chain employs TRBV7-9 and TRBJ2-5; D possibly uses TRBD1 or TRBD2 (5 bases each). The CDR3 spans 12 residues. Trimming left V 3 bases short and J 5 bases short, with 7 bases between. Germline V gives CDR1 SEHNR, CDR2 FQNEAQ (reference sequence). CDR3 DNA: TGTGCCAGCAGCTTTTGGGGGGAGACCCAGTACTTC. Its protein is CASSFWGETQYF.

The chain joins TRBV4-3 to TRBJ1-1; D is ambiguous. The ends were cut back, 0 bases at V and 0 bases at J, with 14 bases in the middle. The CDR3 loop spans 17 amino acids. Germline V gene sequence: CDR1 LGHNA, CDR2 YSLEER. CDR3 in amino acids: CASSQDGGRNMNTEAFF. Written as DNA, the CDR3 is TGCGCCAGCAGCCAAGATGGAGGGCGAAACATGAACACTGAAGCTTTCTTT.

The table lists this clone with many counts. The V and J genes are TRBV5-6 and TRBJ1-1; 7 bases fit TRBD1. The V gene end was trimmed by 4 bases and the J gene end by 4 bases; junction bases not matched to a gene: 10. The CDR3 loop spans 15 amino acids. Germline values: CDR1 SGHDT, CDR2 YYEEEE. As DNA, the CDR3 is TGTGCCAGCAGCCCATACAGGGGAGTGAGCACTGAAGCTTTCTTT. Its protein is CASSPYRGVSTEAFF.

V usage is TRBV6-1 and J usage is TRBJ2-1; possibly TRBD1 for D (5 bases). The CDR3 extends over 14 amino acids. Germline CDR1 and CDR2: MNHNS and SASEGT. V was pared by 5 bases and J by 6 bases, with 14 bases between. CDR3 region: CASSRRGLGNEQFF. The DNA of the CDR3 is TGTGCCAGCAGTCGTAGGGGATTGGGCAATGAGCAGTTCTTC.

The chain carries TRBV7-9 and TRBJ2-7; D is uncertain. Trimming took off 2 bases at V and 2 bases at J, with 4 bases between the two ends. The CDR3 consists of 12 residues. CDR1 and CDR2 from the germline V gene are SEHNR and FQNEAQ (reference sequence). CDR3 bases: TGTGCCAGCAGCTTACCACCCTACGAGCAGTACTTC. Protein: CASSLPPYEQYF.

This clone was recorded only once. V usage is TRBV29-1 and J usage is TRBJ2-1; TRBD2 agrees at 11 bases. Trimming cost V 6 bases and J 7 bases; bases outside gene matches: 8. Germline assignment: CDR1 SQVTM and CDR2 ANQGSEA. The CDR3 sequence is 14 residues long. The CDR3 reads CSVGPLAGGNEQFF. The CDR3 DNA follows: TGCAGCGTGGGACCCCTAGCGGGAGGAAATGAGCAGTTCTTC.

V is TRBV7-9 and J is TRBJ1-2; perhaps TRBD1 as D (5 bases). The germline V and J ends were trimmed by 4 bases and 2 bases, with 14 bases remaining between them. Germline values: CDR1 SEHNR, CDR2 FQNEAQ (reference sequence). The CDR3 length is 15 residues. Here the CDR3 DNA reads TGTGCCAGCAGCTCCGTGAGGGGAAGCAACTATGGCTACACCTTC. Translated, it gives CASSSVRGSNYGYTF.

The chain carries TRBV28 and TRBJ1-3, with no clear D. This CDR3 is built from 14 residues. The V end was cut by 10 bases, the J end by 1 base, with 14 bases between. Germline lookup yields CDR1 MDHEN and CDR2 SYDVKM. CDR3 protein: CATTSSGSGNTIYF. For the CDR3, the DNA is TGTGCCACGACCTCCTCGGGTTCTGGAAACACCATATATTTT.

This chain uses TRBV9 with TRBJ2-7; a weak D match, TRBD1 (5 bases). The germline V gene has CDR1 SGDLS and CDR2 YYNGEE. The CDR3 runs to 14 residues. With 0 bases removed from V and 1 base from J, the gap between germline ends came to 8 bases. Written as DNA, the CDR3 is TGTGCCAGCAGCGTAGCTGGGGCGTCCTACGAGCAGTACTTC. It specifies CASSVAGASYEQYF. Looking up the rest from reference TRBV9 and TRBJ2-7 gives the full variable domain: DSGVTQTPKHLITATGQRVTLRCSPRSGDLSVYWYQQSLDQGLQFLIQYYNGEERAKGNILERFSAQQFPDLHSELNLSSLELGDSALYFCASSVAGASYEQYFGPGTRLTVT.

The chain carries TRBV28 and TRBJ1-2; 7 positions match TRBD1. The J segment lost 5 bases and the V segment lost 1 base, leaving 16 bases of the junction unmatched. Germline V gene sequence: CDR1 MDHEN, CDR2 SYDVKM. The length of the CDR3 is 18 residues. This chain's CDR3 is CASSLSLFKGAQGYGYTF. The CDR3 region has the DNA TGTGCCAGCAGTTTATCTCTCTTCAAGGGGGCCCAGGGGTATGGCTACACCTTC.